This entry describes one T cell receptor beta chain. Its recognized antigen is unknown. There are no base qualities to consult, and no much larger clone falls within one base. The data are from a study of CD4 T cells in lung cancer (dated by TCRdb to the late 2010s). With regard to the full study: In the study, blood T cells of NSCLC patients were screened for responses to candidate mutation-encoded neoepitopes, and neoantigen-specific CD4+ T-cell clones and TCRs were isolated. The resected patients had lung adenocarcinoma or squamous cell carcinoma, were aged 60 to 69 at blood donation, and mostly were former smokers. TCRB deep sequencing tracked the frequency of neoantigen-specific clonotypes in tumor resections, non-adjacent lung and cultured T-cell products. Treatments the patients had received before donating blood included platinum chemotherapy, and some of the patients were given nivolumab or pembrolizumab.

V is trimmed back by 3 bases and J by 9 bases, and the junction contains 7 bases that no gene match accounts for. The CDR3 runs 15 amino acids, cysteine and phenylalanine included. Just the 45-base CDR3 DNA is kept, in frame starting at base 1. CDR1 is given as LNHDA and CDR2 as SQIVND, both from the germline V gene (reference sequence). The library was built by means of the immunoSEQ multiplex PCR assay. DNA was isolated using Qiagen DNeasy or QIAamp micro DNA kits, and TCRB was sequenced using the Adaptive Biotechnology human TCRB sequencing kit. TCRB libraries were sequenced on an Illumina MiSeq. Per the original workflow: TCRB sequence data were analyzed using the kit provider's software, and tumor enrichment of clonotype templates was assessed with Fisher's exact test. Imported from immuneACCESS, the table was reduced by TCRdb to in-frame sequences with V and J called. These copies leave out some clones; in studies compared against another copy, an unresolved V gene accounts for under half, and the cause of the remainder is not known. V, J and clone size are those of that table, while D and trimming were read from the DNA. For this sample, the table gives 60 or so clones.

PBMCs were stimulated for approximately 12 days with mutant 27-mer peptides plus IL21, IL7, IL15 and IL2 and were then restimulated with peptide-pulsed autologous B cells. After restimulation with peptide-pulsed B cells, live IFNgamma-secreting T cells were sorted by cytokine capture on a FACS Aria2. Sorted cells were expanded for about 12 to 23 days at limiting dilution, approximately 3 or 10 cells per well, with irradiated allogeneic PBMCs, phytohemagglutinin and IL2. The patients provided peripheral blood samples or leukapheresis products. To screen the expanded lines for antigen specificity, an IFNgamma ELISA was run against autologous B cells pulsed with mutant peptides. The paper as a whole reports these results and caveats: Some blood-derived responses might reflect in vitro priming of naive T cells or cross-reactivity rather than memory responses to the cancer. Because the IFNgamma-sorted cells included nonspecific IFNgamma producers of unknown purity, the expanded lines ranged from monoclonal to oligoclonal.

The chain joins TRBV19 to TRBJ2-2; 10 middle bases align to TRBD2. The clonotype originates from a human donor with non-small cell lung cancer. Some clones in this sample may be carry-over from other donors' samples. The sequenced material came from a CD4+ T cell line or clone grown in culture. At the DNA level, the sequence is TGTGCCAGTAGTATCGTGGCTAGCGGGAGTAGGGAGCTGTTTTTT. Translated, it reads CASSIVASGSRELFF.